These 21 T cell receptor beta chains were all obtained from the same sample, sequenced in a study of shared clonotypes between healthy human individuals. Sequenced by immunoSEQ multiplex PCR; TCRdb stores in-frame clones only, minus some. The data show about 1,900,000 clones, less than 95% seen once. It was CD45RO-negative cells, positively selected for CCR7, that made up naive CD8 cells, with terminally differentiated effector memory CD45RA+ cells excluded. Material: naive CD8+ T cells sorted from blood. The receptors stem from a man aged 18 to 30 in good health.

CDR3 loop: CASSFSGTGAEETQYF. Written as DNA, the CDR3 is TGTGCCAGCAGCTTTTCCGGGACAGGGGCAGAGGAGACCCAGTACTTC. V gene TRBV27 combines with J gene TRBJ2-5, with 10 bases that match TRBD1. Germline loops: CDR1 MNHEY, CDR2 SMNVEV (reference sequence). V dropped 6 bases and J dropped 5; count of bases not matched to a gene: 12. CDR3 length equals 16 residues.

J is TRBJ2-7 and V is TRBV27, with a tentative D call TRBD2 (5 bases). Germline V gene data show CDR1 as MNHEY and CDR2 as SMNVEV (reference sequence). This CDR3 contains 12 residues. V gave up 4 bases and J gave up 6 bases, with 10 bases separating them. DNA of the CDR3: TGTGCCAGCAGTTCACTAGTTTCCGAGCAGTACTTC. Its translation: CASSSLVSEQYF.

This clone has just one count. The chain couples TRBV5-1 to TRBJ2-7; TRBD1 aligns across 9 bases. With 2 bases clipped from V and 5 bases from J, the junction kept 5 bases outside the gene matches. The CDR3 runs 14 residues. The germline V gene encodes CDR1 SGHRS and CDR2 YFSETQ. The CDR3 sequence: CASSLGQGNNEQYF. In nucleotides, the CDR3 is TGCGCCAGCAGCTTAGGACAGGGGAACAACGAGCAGTACTTC.

The chain has TRBV11-2 and TRBJ2-3, with D uncertain. The CDR3 covers 11 residues. Germline V gene sequence: CDR1 SGHAT, CDR2 FQNNGV. The germline V and J ends were trimmed by 5 bases and 9 bases, with 9 bases remaining between them. CDR3 DNA sequence: TGTGCCAGCAGCGAACAGATGACGCAGTATTTT. Translation gives CASSEQMTQYF.

The J gene is TRBJ2-3, the V gene TRBV4-1, with D perhaps TRBD2 (7 bases). Germline V gene data show CDR1 as MGHRA and CDR2 as YSYEKL. The CDR3 contains 16 residues. Between the trimmed V and J ends, which lost 2 bases and 1 base, there was a span of 13 bases. The CDR3 DNA is TGCGCCAGCAGCCAAAGGGGGGGAGGAGGCACAGATACGCAGTATTTT. Its protein is CASSQRGGGGTDTQYF.

The rearrangement joins TRBV4-3 to TRBJ2-1; possible D gene TRBD1, 5 bases. Between the trimmed V and J ends, which lost 1 base and 4 bases, there was a span of 14 bases. CDR1 LGHNA and CDR2 YSLEER come from the germline V gene. The CDR3 has 16 amino acids. Written as DNA, the CDR3 is TGCGCCAGCAGCCAAGGGGGCGGTGATGGTTACAATGAGCAGTTCTTC. It yields the protein CASSQGGGDGYNEQFF.

The chain joins TRBV19 to TRBJ1-4; D possibly corresponds to TRBD1 (5 bases). This CDR3 has 20 amino acids. The germline gives CDR1 LNHDA, CDR2 SQIVND (reference sequence). With 0 bases removed from V and 5 bases from J, the gap between germline ends came to 25 bases. This CDR3 is CASSIDQGGHLRSNNEKLFF. Here the CDR3 DNA reads TGTGCCAGTAGTATAGATCAAGGAGGACATTTGCGGAGCAACAATGAAAAACTGTTTTTT.

The chain combines TRBV5-4 with TRBJ2-7, with TRBD2 matching over 9 bases. Germline V gives CDR1 SGHNT, CDR2 YYREEE (reference sequence). This CDR3 is 14 amino acids long. V shed 3 bases, J shed 2 bases, and the junction held 3 bases outside the gene matches. The DNA for the CDR3 is TGTGCCAGCAGCTATAGCGGGGGCACCTACGAGCAGTACTTC. It translates to CASSYSGGTYEQYF.

The chain is built from TRBV4-2 and TRBJ2-7; D is uncertain. The ends were cut back, 3 bases at V and 5 bases at J, with 8 bases in the middle. CDR3 length: 12 amino acids. Germline CDR1 is LGHNA and CDR2 is YNFKEQ. In nucleotides, the CDR3 is TGTGCCAGCAGCCACACCGGGCACGAGCAGTACTTC. This codes for CASSHTGHEQYF.

The chain links TRBV6-5 to TRBJ2-7; 7 positions agree with TRBD1. The germline V gene encodes CDR1 MNHEY and CDR2 SVGAGI. V was pared by 6 bases and J by 2 bases, with 7 bases of the junction left unmatched. CDR3 length: 14 residues. The CDR3 loop reads CASRLPGQTYEQYF. CDR3 coding DNA: TGTGCCAGCAGGCTACCGGGACAGACCTACGAGCAGTACTTC.

This rearrangement joins TRBV7-9 to TRBJ2-5, with a possible D match to TRBD2 (5 bases). V lost 6 bases and J lost 4, with 18 bases in between. The length of the CDR3 is 15 residues. In germline, CDR1 is SEHNR, CDR2 FQNEAQ (reference sequence). The chain's CDR3 is CASSPPRGPGETQYF. Here the CDR3 DNA reads TGTGCCAGCAGTCCTCCCCGCGGGCCGGGAGAGACCCAGTACTTC.

This sequence joins TRBV7-6 and TRBJ2-5; D assignment may be TRBD1 or TRBD2 (6 bases each). The CDR3 has 16 residues. Germline V CDR1 and CDR2: SGHVS, FNYEAQ. Trimming stripped 1 base from V and 1 base from J, with 13 bases between. CDR3 sequence (DNA): TGTGCCAGCAGCTTAGGTACGGGGGCCTTCCAAGAGACCCAGTACTTC. Amino acid sequence: CASSLGTGAFQETQYF. Full variable domain (rest looked up from reference TRBV7-6 and TRBJ2-5): GAGVSQSPRYKVTKRGQDVALRCDPISGHVSLYWYRQALGQGPEFLTYFNYEAQQDKSGLPNDRFSAERPEGSISTLTIQRTEQRDSAMYRCASSLGTGAFQETQYFGPGTRLLVL.

As to this clone: The same CDR3 can be traced to other DNA sequences in this sample. The chain uses TRBV4-2 and TRBJ1-1, with D unresolved. Germline CDR1 is LGHNA and CDR2 is YNFKEQ. The CDR3 has 14 residues. The V and J ends lost 0 bases and 3 bases respectively, with 8 bases between them. The CDR3 DNA is TGTGCCAGCAGCCAAGACGAGGGAGACACTGAAGCTTTCTTT. It yields the protein CASSQDEGDTEAFF.

The genes are TRBV7-8 and TRBJ2-5; D is uncertain. In germline, CDR1 is SGHVS, CDR2 FQNEAQ. V gave up 1 base and J gave up 0 bases, with 21 bases separating them. CDR3 length: 19 amino acids. The CDR3 spells CASSLVRLDGRSYQETQYF. The CDR3 nucleotides are TGTGCCAGCAGCTTAGTCAGGCTGGACGGAAGATCCTACCAAGAGACCCAGTACTTC.

The rearrangement uses TRBV4-1 and TRBJ2-1; the match to TRBD2 covers 7 bases. The germline V gene encodes CDR1 MGHRA and CDR2 YSYEKL. The CDR3 covers 18 residues. Unmatched junction bases numbered 12, after V lost 4 bases and J lost 0 bases. As DNA, the CDR3 is TGCGCCAGCAGCCCCAGAAGGGCCCTAGCGGACTCCTACAATGAGCAGTTCTTC. Translating gives CASSPRRALADSYNEQFF.

The CDR3 sequence: CASSVDPGETQYF. The CDR3 DNA sequence: TGTGCCAGCAGCGTAGATCCGGGGGAGACCCAGTACTTC. The chain uses TRBV9 and TRBJ2-5; tentative D call: TRBD2 (5 bases). Per germline, CDR1 SGDLS and CDR2 YYNGEE. Trimming stripped 0 bases from V and 5 bases from J, with 8 bases between. The CDR3 is made up of 13 amino acids. The whole variable domain, filled in from reference TRBV9 and TRBJ2-5, reads DSGVTQTPKHLITATGQRVTLRCSPRSGDLSVYWYQQSLDQGLQFLIQYYNGEERAKGNILERFSAQQFPDLHSELNLSSLELGDSALYFCASSVDPGETQYFGPGTRLLVL.

The chain joins TRBV7-8 to TRBJ2-6, with unresolved D. Trimming removed 0 bases from V and 2 bases from J, with 8 bases in between. This CDR3 contains 16 residues. Per germline, CDR1 SGHVS and CDR2 FQNEAQ. Here the CDR3 DNA reads TGTGCCAGCAGCTTAGCGTTTGGGGCTGGGGCCAACGTCCTGACTTTC. Its protein is CASSLAFGAGANVLTF.

The chain recombines TRBV5-8 with TRBJ1-2; D not certain. Germline values: CDR1 SGHTS, CDR2 YDEGEE. V was trimmed by 1 base and J by 4 bases, leaving 11 bases between them. The CDR3 is made up of 14 amino acids. CDR3 nucleotides: TGTGCCAGCAGCTTGACAGTAGGAACCTATGGCTACACCTTC. As protein: CASSLTVGTYGYTF.

This clone was observed a few times. The chain couples TRBV6-1 to TRBJ2-2, with no clear D. CDR3 length equals 15 residues. V gave up 6 bases and J gave up 1 base, with 12 bases separating them. CDR1 MNHNS and CDR2 SASEGT come from the germline V gene. As DNA, the CDR3 is TGTGCCAGCAGCCTCCCGTCGGTGAACACCGGGGAGCTGTTTTTT. Protein: CASSLPSVNTGELFF.

V usage is TRBV27 and J usage is TRBJ1-2, with TRBD1 identical over 12 bases. The J segment lost 6 bases and the V segment lost 5 bases, leaving 13 bases of the junction unmatched. Germline lookup yields CDR1 MNHEY and CDR2 SMNVEV (reference sequence). This CDR3 region has 17 residues. CDR3 sequence reads: CASSPGTGGSRLDGYTF. As DNA, the CDR3 is TGTGCCAGCAGTCCCGGGACAGGGGGCAGTCGTTTGGATGGCTACACCTTC.

The genes are TRBV6-5 and TRBJ1-1, with 7 bases matching TRBD1. This CDR3 is built from 14 residues. CDR1 and CDR2 from the germline V gene are MNHEY and SVGAGI. The trim removed 6 bases at V and 1 base at J, leaving 5 bases unmatched. The CDR3 bases are TGTGCCAGCAGCTCCCAGGGGGGGAACACTGAAGCTTTCTTT. It yields the protein CASSSQGGNTEAFF.